This T cell receptor beta chain was identified in a study of OX40 agonist ivuxolimab in advanced cancers. V lost 6 bases to trimming and J lost 3 bases; unmatched junction nucleotides: 4. Germline CDR1 and CDR2: LNHDA and SQIVND (reference sequence). The CDR3 consists of 14 residues. TCRdb keeps only in-frame clones here, not all; method: immunoSEQ multiplex PCR. This sample carries about 110,000 clones, around nine tenths of them seen once, and the ten largest clones take around 0.27%. This receptor was obtained from an adult with an advanced solid tumor such as melanoma, head and neck, liver or kidney cancer. The J gene is TRBJ2-5, the V gene TRBV19, with 10 bases aligning to TRBD2. Sequences were derived from CD4+ or CD8+ T cells sorted from blood, sampled in a trial of the OX40 agonist ivuxolimab. The CDR3 DNA is TGTGCCAGTAGCAACCTAGCGGGGGAAGAGACCCAGTACTTC. Residues: CASSNLAGEETQYF.